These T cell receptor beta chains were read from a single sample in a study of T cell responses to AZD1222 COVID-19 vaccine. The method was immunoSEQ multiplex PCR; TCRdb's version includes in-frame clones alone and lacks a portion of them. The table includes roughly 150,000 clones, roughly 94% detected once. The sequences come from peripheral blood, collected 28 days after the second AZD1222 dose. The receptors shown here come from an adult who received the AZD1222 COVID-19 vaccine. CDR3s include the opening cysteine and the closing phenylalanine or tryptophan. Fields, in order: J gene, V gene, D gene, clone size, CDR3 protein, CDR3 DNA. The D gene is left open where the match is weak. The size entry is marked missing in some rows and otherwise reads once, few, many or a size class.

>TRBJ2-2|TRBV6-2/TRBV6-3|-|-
CASSLNPTNTGELFF
TGTGCCAGCAGTTTAAACCCCACGAACACCGGGGAGCTGTTTTTT
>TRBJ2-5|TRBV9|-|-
CASSVVRQYHQETQYF
TGTGCCAGCAGCGTGGTTAGACAGTACCACCAAGAGACCCAGTACTTC
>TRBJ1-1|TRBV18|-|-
CASSAYARGPNTEAFF
TGTGCCAGCTCAGCCTATGCCAGGGGCCCGAACACTGAAGCTTTCTTT
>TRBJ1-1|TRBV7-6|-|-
CASSLSGNTEAFF
TGTGCCAGCAGCCTGAGTGGAAACACTGAAGCTTTCTTT
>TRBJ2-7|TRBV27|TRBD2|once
CASSSVTSGLVDEQYF
TGTGCCAGCAGTTCCGTCACTAGCGGGCTTGTGGACGAGCAGTACTTC
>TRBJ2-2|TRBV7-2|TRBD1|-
CASSLGTGSGELFF
TGTGCCAGCAGCTTAGGGACAGGGTCCGGGGAGCTGTTTTTT
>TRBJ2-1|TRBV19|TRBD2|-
CASSILAAYNEQFF
TGTGCCAGTAGTATACTAGCGGCCTACAATGAGCAGTTCTTC
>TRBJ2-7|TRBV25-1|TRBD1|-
CASTGQGAYEQYF
TGTGCCAGCACAGGGCAGGGGGCCTACGAGCAGTACTTC
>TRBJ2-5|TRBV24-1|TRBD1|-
CATSVTGGETQYF
TGTGCCACCAGTGTCACAGGGGGAGAGACCCAGTACTTC
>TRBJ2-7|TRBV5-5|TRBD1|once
CASSLAPGQGDYEQYF
TGTGCCAGCAGCTTGGCCCCGGGACAGGGGGACTACGAGCAGTACTTC
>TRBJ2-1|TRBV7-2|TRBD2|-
CASSLALAGGSFF
TGTGCCAGCAGCTTAGCACTAGCGGGAGGAAGCTTCTTC
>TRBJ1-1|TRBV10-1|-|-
CASSEKQVVGKGVLNTEAFF
TGCGCCAGCAGTGAAAAACAGGTGGTAGGAAAAGGGGTTTTGAACACTGAAGCTTTCTTT
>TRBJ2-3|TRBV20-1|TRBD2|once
CSASGAGGGGTDTQYF
TGCAGTGCTAGTGGAGCGGGAGGGGGTGGAACAGATACGCAGTATTTT
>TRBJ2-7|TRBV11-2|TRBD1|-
CASSSRDSYEQYF
TGTGCCAGCAGCTCCCGGGACAGCTACGAGCAGTACTTC
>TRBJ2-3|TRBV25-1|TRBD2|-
CASSAQAGGLADTQYF
TGTGCCAGCAGTGCTCAAGCGGGAGGGTTGGCAGATACGCAGTATTTT
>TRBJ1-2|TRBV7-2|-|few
CASSSTTSGTQNYGYTF
TGTGCCAGCAGCTCAACCACCTCCGGGACACAAAACTATGGCTACACCTTC
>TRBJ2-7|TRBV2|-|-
CASIAEITSYEQYF
TGTGCCAGCATCGCGGAGATTACGAGCTACGAGCAGTACTTC
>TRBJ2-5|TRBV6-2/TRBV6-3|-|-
CASSFVLNLALQETQYF
TGTGCCAGCAGTTTCGTTCTCAACCTAGCGTTACAAGAGACCCAGTACTTC
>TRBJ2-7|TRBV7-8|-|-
CASSLARPTYEQYF
TGTGCCAGCAGCTTAGCCAGGCCGACCTACGAGCAGTACTTC
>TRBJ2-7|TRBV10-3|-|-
CAISEEGMDTYYEQYF
TGTGCCATCAGTGAGGAGGGTATGGACACATACTACGAGCAGTACTTC
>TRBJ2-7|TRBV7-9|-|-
CASSSGTINEQYF
TGTGCCAGCAGCTCCGGGACAATCAACGAGCAGTACTTC
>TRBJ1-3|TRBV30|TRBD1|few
CAWSWTGDTIYF
TGTGCCTGGAGTTGGACAGGGGACACCATATATTTT
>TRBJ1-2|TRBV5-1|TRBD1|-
CASSQTTGGANYGYTF
TGCGCCAGCAGCCAAACGACAGGGGGCGCGAACTATGGCTACACCTTC
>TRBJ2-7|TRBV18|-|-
CASSPQGTYEQYF
TGTGCCAGCTCACCCCAAGGTACCTACGAGCAGTACTTC
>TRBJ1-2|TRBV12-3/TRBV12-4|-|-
CASSEQNYGYTF
TGTGCCAGCAGTGAACAGAACTATGGCTACACCTTC
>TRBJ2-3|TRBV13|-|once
CASSLGTRPDTQYF
TGTGCCAGCAGCTTAGGCACGCGGCCAGATACGCAGTATTTT
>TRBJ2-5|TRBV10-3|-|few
CAISESSSVAPETQYF
TGTGCCATCAGTGAGTCGAGCAGCGTGGCCCCAGAGACCCAGTACTTC
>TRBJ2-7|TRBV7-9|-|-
CASSPYYEQYF
TGTGCCAGCAGCCCATACTACGAGCAGTACTTC
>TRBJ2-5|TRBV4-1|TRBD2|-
CASSQDELAGGETQYF
TGCGCCAGCAGCCAAGATGAACTAGCGGGAGGAGAGACCCAGTACTTC
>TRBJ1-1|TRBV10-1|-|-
CASRYSENTEAFF
TGCGCCAGCAGGTATAGCGAAAACACTGAAGCTTTCTTT
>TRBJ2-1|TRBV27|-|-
CASALQGGGLYNEQFF
TGTGCCAGCGCCTTACAGGGAGGGGGCCTTTACAATGAGCAGTTCTTC
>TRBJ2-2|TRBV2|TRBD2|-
CAILLWTSGSTGELFF
TGTGCCATCCTGCTCTGGACTAGCGGGAGCACCGGGGAGCTGTTTTTT
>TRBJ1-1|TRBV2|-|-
CASSRIANTEAFF
TGTGCCAGCAGTCGGATAGCGAACACTGAAGCTTTCTTT
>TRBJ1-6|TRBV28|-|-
CASSRTGDYNSPLHF
TGTGCCAGCAGTCGGACCGGGGATTATAATTCACCCCTCCACTTT
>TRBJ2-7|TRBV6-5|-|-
CASSRVGFYEQYF
TGTGCCAGCAGCCGGGTAGGGTTCTACGAGCAGTACTTC
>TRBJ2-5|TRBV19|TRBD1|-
CASSPGQGKNRETQYF
TGTGCCAGTAGCCCGGGACAGGGGAAGAATCGGGAGACCCAGTACTTC
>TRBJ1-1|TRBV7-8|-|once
CASSLKATGNMNTEAFF
TGTGCCAGCAGCTTAAAGGCGACAGGAAACATGAACACTGAAGCTTTCTTT
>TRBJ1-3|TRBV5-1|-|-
CASAASSGNTIYF
TGCGCCAGCGCGGCCTCCTCTGGAAACACCATATATTTT
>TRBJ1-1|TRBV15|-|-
CATSRDPINTEAFF
TGTGCCACCAGCAGAGACCCCATAAACACTGAAGCTTTCTTT
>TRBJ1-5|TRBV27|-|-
CASMGWGSNQPQHF
TGTGCCAGCATGGGATGGGGATCAAATCAGCCCCAGCATTTT
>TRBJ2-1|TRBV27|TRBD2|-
CATTERDPSYNEQFF
TGTGCCACCACGGAGCGGGATCCCTCCTACAATGAGCAGTTCTTC
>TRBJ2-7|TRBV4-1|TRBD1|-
CASSQVRDSLYEQYF
TGCGCCAGCAGCCAAGTCCGGGACAGTCTCTACGAGCAGTACTTC
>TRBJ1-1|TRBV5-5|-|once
CASSSMGTEAFF
TGTGCCAGCAGCTCTATGGGTACTGAAGCTTTCTTT
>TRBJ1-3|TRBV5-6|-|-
CASRSAKLPGNTIYF
TGTGCCAGCAGGTCAGCTAAGTTACCTGGAAACACCATATATTTT
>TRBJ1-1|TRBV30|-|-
CAWSFNTEAFF
TGTGCCTGGAGTTTTAACACTGAAGCTTTCTTT
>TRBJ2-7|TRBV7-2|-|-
CASSLAAGISYEQYF
TGTGCCAGCAGCTTAGCAGCGGGTATCTCCTACGAGCAGTACTTC
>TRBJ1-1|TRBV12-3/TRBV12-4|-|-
CASSFNHATEAFF
TGTGCCAGCAGTTTTAATCATGCCACTGAAGCTTTCTTT
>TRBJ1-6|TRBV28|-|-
CASSIGGVRGDSPLHF
TGTGCCAGCAGTATAGGAGGGGTGAGAGGGGATTCACCCCTCCACTTT
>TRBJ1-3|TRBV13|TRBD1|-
CASSPGGGVGNTIYF
TGTGCCAGCAGCCCAGGGGGGGGTGTCGGAAACACCATATATTTT
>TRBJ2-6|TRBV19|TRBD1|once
CATTGGSGANVLTF
TGTGCCACAACAGGGGGCTCTGGGGCCAACGTCCTGACTTTC
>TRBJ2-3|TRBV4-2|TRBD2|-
CASSQGASGSYTDTQYF
TGTGCCAGCAGCCAAGGGGCTAGCGGGAGTTACACAGATACGCAGTATTTT
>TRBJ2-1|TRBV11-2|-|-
CASRRGHPANEQFF
TGTGCCAGCAGACGGGGCCATCCGGCTAATGAGCAGTTCTTC
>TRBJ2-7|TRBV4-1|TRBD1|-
CASSRGTESSYEQYF
TGCGCCAGCAGCCGAGGGACAGAGAGCTCCTACGAGCAGTACTTC
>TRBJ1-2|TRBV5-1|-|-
CASSPGGVPANYGYTF
TGCGCCAGCAGCCCGGGGGGAGTGCCCGCTAACTATGGCTACACCTTC
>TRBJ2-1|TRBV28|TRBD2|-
CASSGLTSGSQNEQFF
TGTGCCAGCAGTGGACTGACTAGCGGGAGTCAAAATGAGCAGTTCTTC
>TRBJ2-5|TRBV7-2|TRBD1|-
CASSLGLLGQGYQETQYF
TGTGCCAGCAGCTTAGGTCTCCTGGGACAGGGGTACCAAGAGACCCAGTACTTC
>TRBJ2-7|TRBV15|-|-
CATSRGNGGRYEQYF
TGTGCCACCAGCAGGGGGAATGGGGGGCGCTACGAGCAGTACTTC
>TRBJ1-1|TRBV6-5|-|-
CASSLDIDTEAFF
TGTGCCAGCAGTCTAGACATCGACACTGAAGCTTTCTTT